Presented here are 28 T cell receptor beta chains from one specimen sequenced in a study of blood T cell repertoires in COVID-19. Clones were read by immunoSEQ multiplex PCR, and TCRdb kept only the in-frame ones, dropping some. The data show about 130,000 clones, with about nine tenths seen just once and roughly 10% held by the top ten. Sequencing input: peripheral blood. The receptors here all came from a woman aged 70-85 years with COVID-19, enrolled during active disease.

The chain carries TRBV5-6 and TRBJ2-3; 8 bases agree with TRBD2. This CDR3 comprises 15 residues. With V trimmed by 3 bases and J by 11 bases, 14 bases remained unmatched. Germline values: CDR1 SGHDT, CDR2 YYEEEE. The CDR3 region is CASSSGLAPTLQQYF. The CDR3 bases are TGTGCCAGCAGCTCCGGACTAGCCCCTACCCTACAGCAGTATTTT.

The J gene is TRBJ1-6, the V gene TRBV6-6; a weak D match, TRBD1 (6 bases). V lost 7 bases to trimming and J lost 13 bases, with 17 bases between them. Germline V gene data show CDR1 as MNHNY and CDR2 as SVGAGI (reference sequence). The CDR3 is 13 residues long. The CDR3 nucleotides read TGTGCCAGCAAGGGGGACGGAGCGTCGCCCCTCCACTTT. Translation: CASKGDGASPLHF.

The genes are TRBV2 and TRBJ2-7; D uncertain. There are 14 residues in the CDR3. Germline V gene lookup returns CDR1 SNHLY and CDR2 FYNNEI. V was pared by 4 bases and J by 3 bases, with 13 bases between. The CDR3 loop is CASSAPGGHYEQYF. CDR3 nucleotide sequence: TGTGCCAGCAGTGCCCCTGGCGGCCACTACGAGCAGTACTTC.

This clone has more than one count but fewer than ten. The V call is TRBV27, the J call TRBJ1-6; 7 bases are a match to TRBD1. This CDR3 region has 13 residues. Unmatched junction bases numbered 5, after V lost 6 bases and J lost 9 bases. Germline CDR1 reads MNHEY; CDR2 reads SMNVEV (reference sequence). CDR3 sequence (DNA): TGTGCCAGCAGCTCCACAGGGGTTTCACCCCTCCACTTT. Protein: CASSSTGVSPLHF.

The chain has TRBV5-1 and TRBJ2-7, with 10 bases fitting TRBD1. Germline V lookup: CDR1 SGHRS, CDR2 YFSETQ. This CDR3 has 15 amino acids. After removal of 4 bases from V and 4 bases from J, the junction contained 8 bases not matched to a gene. The CDR3 protein is CASSPAPGQGYEQYF. The CDR3 DNA reads as TGCGCCAGCAGCCCGGCCCCGGGACAGGGGTACGAGCAGTACTTC.

The chain has TRBV5-6 and TRBJ1-6, with D unclear. V lost 1 base, J lost 7 bases, and 18 bases lay in between. This CDR3 is built from 17 residues. Germline CDR1 and CDR2: SGHDT and YYEEEE. The CDR3 loop reads CASSLLWGELENSPLHF. For the CDR3, the DNA is TGTGCCAGCAGCTTGCTTTGGGGAGAACTGGAAAATTCACCCCTCCACTTT. The variable domain in full, completed from reference TRBV5-6 and TRBJ1-6, reads DAGVTQSPTHLIKTRGQQVTLRCSPKSGHDTVSWYQQALGQGPQFIFQYYEEEERQRGNFPDRFSGHQFPNYSSELNVNALLLGDSALYLCASSLLWGELENSPLHFGNGTRLTVT.

The chain is built from TRBV19 and TRBJ2-7; a possible D gene is TRBD1 (6 bases). Between the trimmed V and J ends, which lost 6 bases and 2 bases, there was a span of 17 bases. Germline V gene sequence: CDR1 LNHDA, CDR2 SQIVND (reference sequence). The CDR3 extends over 15 amino acids. The CDR3, as DNA: TGTGCCAGTAGACAACGGGGCGGACAGCCCTACGAGCAGTACTTC. Protein: CASRQRGGQPYEQYF.

The CDR3 loop reads CASSLAESVGQYF. CDR3 DNA sequence: TGCGCCAGCAGCTTGGCGGAGAGTGTCGGGCAGTACTTC. The chain is built from TRBV5-1 and TRBJ2-7, with no clear D. Germline loops: CDR1 SGHRS, CDR2 YFSETQ. V shed 0 bases and J shed 9 bases, with 13 bases lying between them. This CDR3 contains 13 residues.

The rearrangement links TRBV28 to TRBJ2-3; 10 positions match TRBD1. Trimming cost V 5 bases and J 4 bases; bases outside gene matches: 9. The V gene's germline CDR1 is MDHEN and CDR2 SYDVKM. CDR3 length equals 16 residues. The CDR3 loop reads CASSLQTGGAPDTQYF. The CDR3 DNA sequence: TGTGCCAGCAGTCTTCAGACAGGGGGCGCCCCAGATACGCAGTATTTT.

This rearrangement joins TRBV5-8 to TRBJ2-1; tentatively, D is TRBD1 (6 bases). V was pared by 4 bases and J by 0 bases, with 17 bases between. Germline V gene sequence: CDR1 SGHTS, CDR2 YDEGEE. CDR3 size: 17 residues. The chain's CDR3 is CASSPWGHQSSYNEQFF. In DNA, the CDR3 is TGTGCCAGCAGCCCGTGGGGACACCAGAGCTCCTACAATGAGCAGTTCTTC.

This sequence joins TRBV5-1 and TRBJ1-4; D is ambiguous. From germline, CDR1 is SGHRS and CDR2 YFSETQ. Between the trimmed V and J ends, which lost 4 bases and 0 bases, there was a span of 7 bases. This CDR3 comprises 14 residues. The CDR3 sequence is CASSPSATNEKLFF. The CDR3 nucleotides read TGCGCCAGCAGCCCCAGTGCAACTAATGAAAAACTGTTTTTT.

This clone was counted a single time. The chain uses TRBV4-2 and TRBJ1-3; the match to TRBD1 covers 8 bases. Germline V CDR1 and CDR2: LGHNA, YNFKEQ. Trimming took 6 bases from V and 3 from J; bases not matched to a gene: 10. This CDR3 contains 16 residues. CDR3 protein: CASSLTRTGNGNTIYF. In nucleotides, the CDR3 is TGTGCCAGCAGTCTTACCCGGACAGGGAATGGAAACACCATATATTTT.

The chain carries TRBV5-4 and TRBJ2-5; 7 nucleotides agree with TRBD2. CDR3 length: 14 residues. In germline, CDR1 is SGHNT, CDR2 YYREEE (reference sequence). The trim removed 0 bases at V and 4 bases at J, leaving 3 bases unmatched. The CDR3 sequence: CASSLAGLGETQYF. The CDR3 DNA reads as TGTGCCAGCAGCTTGGCCGGACTAGGAGAGACCCAGTACTTC.

J is TRBJ1-1 and V is TRBV3-1 (or the pseudogene TRBV3-2); the D gene is possibly TRBD1 (6 bases). CDR1 is LGHDT and CDR2 is YNNKEL in the germline V gene (reference sequence). CDR3 length: 16 residues. V was trimmed by 4 bases and J by 2 bases, leaving 17 bases between them. DNA of the CDR3: TGTGCCAGCAGCCTGGGGACACCGAAATCCAACACTGAAGCTTTCTTT. This sequence encodes CASSLGTPKSNTEAFF.

The CDR3 protein is CASSRGTISGGGTDTQYF. In DNA, the CDR3 is TGTGCCAGCAGTCGAGGGACCATTAGCGGGGGGGGCACAGATACGCAGTATTTT. The rearrangement links TRBV6-6 to TRBJ2-3; 11 nucleotides line up with TRBD2. The CDR3 is 18 residues long. J lost 1 base, V lost 5 bases, and 11 bases had no gene match. CDR1 MNHNY and CDR2 SVGAGI come from the germline V gene (reference sequence).

The V and J genes are TRBV4-1 and TRBJ2-3; no clear D. Germline V gives CDR1 MGHRA, CDR2 YSYEKL. This CDR3 comprises 14 residues. The germline V and J ends were trimmed by 1 base and 2 bases, with 7 bases remaining between them. The CDR3 here is CASSQGAPTDTQYF. The CDR3 DNA sequence: TGCGCCAGCAGCCAAGGAGCCCCCACAGATACGCAGTATTTT.

The chain couples TRBV3-1 (or the pseudogene TRBV3-2) to TRBJ2-1; 11 bases agree with TRBD1. J was trimmed by 6 bases and V by 5 bases; bases with no gene match: 9. The CDR3 extends over 16 amino acids. CDR1 is LGHDT and CDR2 is YNNKEL in the germline V gene (reference sequence). The CDR3 DNA reads TGTGCCAGCAGCGGACGGGACAGGGGGATCCTCAATGAGCAGTTCTTC. Protein: CASSGRDRGILNEQFF.

This chain uses TRBV4-2 with TRBJ1-2; D unclear. Trimming took 0 bases from V and 8 from J, leaving 13 bases between them. The CDR3 has 14 residues. In germline, CDR1 is LGHNA, CDR2 YNFKEQ. Written as DNA, the CDR3 is TGTGCCAGCAGCCAAGAGGCCAGATCCCGAGGCTACACCTTC. It translates to CASSQEARSRGYTF.

J is TRBJ1-1 and V is TRBV5-5, with 7 positions matching TRBD1. V lost 4 bases and J lost 4; bases outside the gene matches: 10. CDR1 and CDR2 (germline): SGHKS, YYEKEE (reference sequence). CDR3 length equals 15 residues. This CDR3 is CASSDRDRTSTEAFF. In DNA form, the CDR3 reads TGTGCCAGCAGCGATAGGGACAGAACCTCCACTGAAGCTTTCTTT.

This chain connects TRBV5-6 to TRBJ2-4; D unclear. This CDR3 is built from 17 residues. Trimming shortened V by 1 base and J by 0 bases, and 14 bases separated the two germline ends. Germline V gene sequence: CDR1 SGHDT, CDR2 YYEEEE. The CDR3: CASSLSKPLVAKNIQYF. The CDR3 coding sequence is TGTGCCAGCAGCTTGTCTAAGCCCTTAGTAGCCAAAAACATTCAGTACTTC.

The gene calls are TRBV5-1 and TRBJ1-2; 11 nucleotides agree with TRBD1. The length of the CDR3 is 14 residues. Germline-derived CDR1 and CDR2 are SGHRS and YFSETQ. V trimming: 2 bases; J trimming: 7 bases; junction bases outside the gene matches: 4. The CDR3 DNA reads as TGCGCCAGCAGCTTTGGACAGGGGGCAAGTGGCTACACCTTC. The encoded protein is CASSFGQGASGYTF.

V and J are TRBV6-5 and TRBJ1-1; D remains ambiguous. Germline values: CDR1 MNHEY, CDR2 SVGAGI. This CDR3 region has 13 residues. With 6 bases removed from V and 5 bases from J, the gap between germline ends came to 13 bases. The chain's CDR3 is CASSILPRTEAFF. Here the CDR3 DNA reads TGTGCCAGCAGCATCCTTCCCCGGACTGAAGCTTTCTTT.

This CDR3 reads CASSTTGRSYNEQFF. As DNA, the CDR3 is TGTGCCAGTAGTACGACAGGGAGATCCTACAATGAGCAGTTCTTC. The chain has TRBV19 and TRBJ2-1; 7 nucleotides line up with TRBD1. V was pared by 4 bases and J by 1 base, with 4 bases of the junction left unmatched. Per the germline V gene, CDR1 is LNHDA and CDR2 is SQIVND (reference sequence). CDR3 length: 15 amino acids.

This sequence joins TRBV30 and TRBJ1-1, with D perhaps matching TRBD1 (5 bases). V lost 0 bases, J lost 9 bases, and 17 bases lay in between. The CDR3 loop spans 14 amino acids. Germline loops: CDR1 GTSNPN, CDR2 SVGIG (reference sequence). The CDR3 DNA follows: TGTGCCTGGAGTGTACCGCCCGGGGGGTATAAAGCTTTCTTT. This translates into CAWSVPPGGYKAFF.

The rearrangement joins TRBV23-1 to TRBJ2-3, with 8 bases lining up with TRBD1. TRBV23-1 is an ORF for which the function is uncertain. V dropped 0 bases and J dropped 2; count of bases not matched to a gene: 13. The CDR3 has 19 amino acids. The DNA of the CDR3 is TGCGCCAGCAGTCAATCGAGGACCCCGACAGGGGATCACACAGATACGCAGTATTTT. Its translation is CASSQSRTPTGDHTDTQYF.

This chain links TRBV9 with TRBJ1-2, with a tentative D call TRBD1 (6 bases). Germline loops: CDR1 SGDLS, CDR2 YYNGEE. The ends were cut back, 4 bases at V and 3 bases at J, with 16 bases in the middle. This CDR3 contains 15 residues. The CDR3 nucleotides are TGTGCCAGCAGCCCGTCAATGACAGGAGACTATGGCTACACCTTC. Protein: CASSPSMTGDYGYTF. The entire variable domain, with the rest obtained from reference TRBV9 and TRBJ1-2, is as follows: DSGVTQTPKHLITATGQRVTLRCSPRSGDLSVYWYQQSLDQGLQFLIQYYNGEERAKGNILERFSAQQFPDLHSELNLSSLELGDSALYFCASSPSMTGDYGYTFGSGTRLTVV.

This chain connects TRBV3-1 (or the pseudogene TRBV3-2) to TRBJ2-1, with 13 bases fitting TRBD2. V lost 3 bases, J lost 12 bases, and 8 bases stayed unmatched. CDR1 is LGHDT, CDR2 YNNKEL, per germline (reference sequence). The CDR3 contains 15 residues. The CDR3 DNA follows: TGTGCCAGCAGCCAGGAGACTAGCGGGGGGTCCTCGCAGTTCTTC. This encodes CASSQETSGGSSQFF.

V gene TRBV28 combines with J gene TRBJ1-2; weak D call: TRBD1 (6 bases). Per the germline V gene, CDR1 is MDHEN and CDR2 is SYDVKM. The CDR3 consists of 15 residues. Trimming removed 5 bases at V and 2 bases at J, with 15 bases between. CDR3 DNA sequence: TGTGCCAGCAGTGGGTTAGGGGGGGTGAACTATGGCTACACCTTC. Amino acids: CASSGLGGVNYGYTF.